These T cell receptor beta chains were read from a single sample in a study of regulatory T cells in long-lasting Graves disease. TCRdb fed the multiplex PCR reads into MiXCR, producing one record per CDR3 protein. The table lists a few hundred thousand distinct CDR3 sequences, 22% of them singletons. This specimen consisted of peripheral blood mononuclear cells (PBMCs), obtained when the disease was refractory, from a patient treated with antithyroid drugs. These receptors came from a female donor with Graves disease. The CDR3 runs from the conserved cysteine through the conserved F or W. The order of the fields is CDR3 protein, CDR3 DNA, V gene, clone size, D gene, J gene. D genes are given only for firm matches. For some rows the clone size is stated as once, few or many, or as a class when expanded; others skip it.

CDR3aa: CSALLAPEETQYF
CDR3nt: TGCAGTGCCCTACTAGCGCCCGAAGAGACCCAGTACTTC
v_gene: TRBV20-1
abundance: NA
d_gene: TRBD2
j_gene: TRBJ2-5

CDR3aa: CASRPQGWYEQYF
CDR3nt: TGTGCCAGCAGACCGCAGGGCTGGTACGAGCAGTACTTC
v_gene: TRBV27
abundance: NA
d_gene: NA
j_gene: TRBJ2-7

CDR3aa: CASSQQGAGYTF
CDR3nt: TGTGCCAGCAGCCAACAGGGCGCCGGCTACACCTTC
v_gene: TRBV3-1
abundance: NA
d_gene: NA
j_gene: TRBJ1-2

CDR3aa: CASSQSRRETQYF
CDR3nt: TGTGCCAGCAGCCAATCTCGGAGGGAGACCCAGTACTTC
v_gene: TRBV7-6
abundance: few
d_gene: NA
j_gene: TRBJ2-5

CDR3aa: CASRLAASYEQYF
CDR3nt: TGTGCCAGCAGACTAGCCGCCTCCTACGAGCAGTACTTC
v_gene: TRBV12-3/TRBV12-4
abundance: many
d_gene: NA
j_gene: TRBJ2-7

CDR3aa: CSARDLSTGELFF
CDR3nt: TGCAGTGCTAGAGATCTGAGCACCGGGGAGCTGTTTTTT
v_gene: TRBV20-1
abundance: many
d_gene: NA
j_gene: TRBJ2-2

CDR3aa: CASSIGGNTIYF
CDR3nt: TGTGCCAGTAGTATCGGAGGAAACACCATATATTTT
v_gene: TRBV19
abundance: NA
d_gene: NA
j_gene: TRBJ1-3

CDR3aa: CATSRALAFGTQYF
CDR3nt: TGTGCCACCAGCAGAGCCCTAGCGTTCGGGACCCAGTACTTC
v_gene: TRBV15
abundance: many
d_gene: NA
j_gene: TRBJ2-5

CDR3aa: CASSLESTDTQYF
CDR3nt: TGCGCCAGCAGCTTGGAGAGCACAGATACGCAGTATTTT
v_gene: TRBV5-1
abundance: few
d_gene: NA
j_gene: TRBJ2-3

CDR3aa: CASSFSVPTNTGELFF
CDR3nt: TGCGCCAGCAGCTTCTCAGTACCGACGAACACCGGGGAGCTGTTTTTT
v_gene: TRBV5-1
abundance: few
d_gene: NA
j_gene: TRBJ2-2

CDR3aa: CASSRPGTENTEAFF
CDR3nt: TGTGCCAGCAGCCGTCCCGGGACGGAGAACACTGAAGCTTTCTTT
v_gene: TRBV7-9
abundance: NA
d_gene: NA
j_gene: TRBJ1-1

CDR3aa: CASSLTSGSWEQYF
CDR3nt: TGTGCCAGCAGCTTGACTAGCGGGAGTTGGGAGCAGTACTTC
v_gene: TRBV11-2
abundance: many
d_gene: TRBD2
j_gene: TRBJ2-7

CDR3aa: CASSFRQGDTGELFF
CDR3nt: TGTGCCAGCAGTTTTCGACAGGGGGACACCGGGGAGCTGTTTTTT
v_gene: TRBV12-3/TRBV12-4
abundance: many
d_gene: TRBD1
j_gene: TRBJ2-2

CDR3aa: CASRSANTGELFF
CDR3nt: TGTGCCAGCAGGTCCGCGAACACCGGGGAGCTGTTTTTT
v_gene: TRBV12-3/TRBV12-4
abundance: many
d_gene: NA
j_gene: TRBJ2-2

CDR3aa: CASSQAELAGGTDTQYF
CDR3nt: TGTGCCAGCAGCCAAGCCGAACTTGCGGGAGGAACAGATACGCAGTATTTT
v_gene: TRBV3-1
abundance: many
d_gene: TRBD2
j_gene: TRBJ2-3

CDR3aa: CASSLKLAGDVRLYEQYF
CDR3nt: TGTGCCAGCAGCTTAAAACTAGCGGGAGATGTGCGGCTCTACGAGCAGTACTTC
v_gene: TRBV7-2
abundance: few
d_gene: TRBD2
j_gene: TRBJ2-7

CDR3aa: CSALLADLSYEQYF
CDR3nt: TGCAGTGCTCTACTAGCGGACCTTTCCTACGAGCAGTACTTC
v_gene: TRBV20-1
abundance: few
d_gene: TRBD2
j_gene: TRBJ2-7

CDR3aa: CASSPQRDFLNEQFF
CDR3nt: TGTGCCAGCAGCCCACAACGGGACTTTTTGAATGAGCAGTTCTTC
v_gene: TRBV9
abundance: once
d_gene: NA
j_gene: TRBJ2-1

CDR3aa: CSALLAGQETQYF
CDR3nt: TGCAGTGCTTTACTAGCGGGCCAAGAGACCCAGTACTTC
v_gene: TRBV20-1
abundance: many
d_gene: TRBD2
j_gene: TRBJ2-5

CDR3aa: CSARPGYPNSYEQYF
CDR3nt: TGCAGTGCACGGCCAGGCTACCCGAACTCCTACGAGCAGTACTTC
v_gene: TRBV20-1
abundance: many
d_gene: NA
j_gene: TRBJ2-7

CDR3aa: CASSLGPYGELFF
CDR3nt: TGTGCCAGCAGCTTAGGCCCCTACGGGGAGCTGTTTTTT
v_gene: TRBV11-1
abundance: few
d_gene: NA
j_gene: TRBJ2-2

CDR3aa: CASSPQEAVPGETQYF
CDR3nt: TGCGCCAGCAGCCCTCAGGAAGCGGTGCCGGGGGAGACCCAGTACTTC
v_gene: TRBV4-1
abundance: few
d_gene: NA
j_gene: TRBJ2-5

CDR3aa: CASTTLGRGAYEQYF
CDR3nt: TGTGCCAGCACCACGTTGGGGAGAGGGGCCTACGAGCAGTACTTC
v_gene: TRBV6-1
abundance: many
d_gene: NA
j_gene: TRBJ2-7

CDR3aa: CASSLEGSRTEAFF
CDR3nt: TGTGCCAGCAGTTTGGAGGGGTCGAGGACTGAAGCTTTCTTT
v_gene: TRBV27
abundance: many
d_gene: NA
j_gene: TRBJ1-1

CDR3aa: CASSYQGSGNTIYF
CDR3nt: TGTGCCAGCAGTTACCAGGGGTCTGGAAACACCATATATTTT
v_gene: TRBV6-5
abundance: few
d_gene: NA
j_gene: TRBJ1-3

CDR3aa: CASSLGVATEAFF
CDR3nt: TGTGCCAGCAGCTTAGGGGTAGCCACTGAAGCTTTCTTT
v_gene: TRBV7-9
abundance: many
d_gene: NA
j_gene: TRBJ1-1

CDR3aa: CASSSSRARRGKDSPLHF
CDR3nt: TGTGCCAGCAGCTCCTCCCGCGCAAGAAGAGGGAAGGATTCACCCCTCCACTTT
v_gene: TRBV4-2
abundance: NA
d_gene: NA
j_gene: TRBJ1-6

CDR3aa: CASKEAPPEKLFF
CDR3nt: TGTGCCAGCAAGGAGGCGCCACCTGAAAAACTGTTTTTT
v_gene: TRBV2
abundance: many
d_gene: NA
j_gene: TRBJ1-4

CDR3aa: CASSLVGDQPQHF
CDR3nt: TGTGCCAGCAGCTTAGTAGGGGATCAGCCCCAGCATTTT
v_gene: TRBV7-2
abundance: many
d_gene: NA
j_gene: TRBJ1-5

CDR3aa: CASSSRSRPEQFF
CDR3nt: TGCGCCAGCAGCTCACGCTCCCGACCTGAGCAGTTCTTC
v_gene: TRBV5-1
abundance: NA
d_gene: NA
j_gene: TRBJ2-1